This TCR beta chain stems from a study of control samples from healthy donors and cancer patients. Libraries were prepared by immunoSEQ multiplex PCR; TCRdb keeps only in-frame clonotypes and omits some of them. The profile shows 45,000 to 55,000 clones, about 95% of them singletons. This CDR3 contains 14 residues. V dropped 7 bases and J dropped 5; count of bases not matched to a gene: 9. Germline lookup yields CDR1 LNHDA and CDR2 SQIVND (reference sequence). The genes are TRBV19 and TRBJ2-7, with 9 bases aligning to TRBD1. Sample: blood. This sequence was found in a young man in good health. The CDR3 here is CASTHRGREDEQYF. The CDR3, as DNA: TGTGCCAGTACCCACAGGGGGCGTGAGGACGAGCAGTACTTC. The whole variable domain, filled in from reference TRBV19 and TRBJ2-7, reads DGGITQSPKYLFRKEGQNVTLSCEQNLNHDAMYWYRQDPGQGLRLIYYSQIVNDFQKGDIAEGYSVSREKKESFPLTVTSAQKNPTAFYLCASTHRGREDEQYFGPGTRLTVT.